This is a list of T cell receptor beta chains from one sample in a study of shared clonotypes between healthy human individuals. The protocol was immunoSEQ multiplex PCR, while the TCRdb copy is restricted to in-frame clones and leaves out a portion. The table has about 2,200,000 clones, just over 90% seen once. The sequenced material came from naive CD8+ T cells from PBMCs. The source of these receptors is a young man in good health. Some clones in this sample may be carry-over from other donors' samples. The conserved cysteine and the conserved F or W are not part of the CDR3 here. Fields, in order: clone size, V gene, J gene, CDR3 protein. Size tells how often a clone was seen (once, few, many) or the class of an expanded clone, and some rows leave it out.

size: -
V: TRBV28
J: TRBJ1-5
CDR3: ASSFFRGQARSNQPQH

size: -
V: TRBV5-1
J: TRBJ2-1
CDR3: ASGALGGYNEQF

size: -
V: TRBV5-1
J: TRBJ1-2
CDR3: ASSEFSYGYT

size: -
V: TRBV7-8
J: TRBJ2-5
CDR3: ASIRGLAGRQETQY

size: -
V: TRBV7-9
J: TRBJ2-7
CDR3: ASSSTGGAVYEQY

size: -
V: TRBV19
J: TRBJ2-2
CDR3: ASSIGGQRSGELF

size: -
V: TRBV7-8
J: TRBJ2-1
CDR3: ASSPGTTYTEQF

size: -
V: TRBV18
J: TRBJ2-5
CDR3: ASSPGQEGLETQY

size: -
V: TRBV5-6
J: TRBJ2-1
CDR3: ASSLDGRGQF

size: -
V: TRBV14
J: TRBJ1-1
CDR3: ASSQERTGFTEAF

size: -
V: TRBV5-5
J: TRBJ2-7
CDR3: ASSLRPGYKQY

size: once
V: TRBV6-5
J: TRBJ2-1
CDR3: ASSYSLAGVTNEQF

size: -
V: TRBV9
J: TRBJ2-1
CDR3: ASTGGLTYNEQF

size: -
V: TRBV15
J: TRBJ2-2
CDR3: ATSRGVGTGELF

size: -
V: TRBV20-1
J: TRBJ1-1
CDR3: SAKSTREAF

size: -
V: TRBV6-6
J: TRBJ2-7
CDR3: ASSYSSPDPPYEQY

size: -
V: TRBV4-1
J: TRBJ2-5
CDR3: ASSLRYRGLETQY

size: -
V: TRBV14
J: TRBJ2-1
CDR3: ASSQWTGAVDEQF

size: -
V: TRBV10-3
J: TRBJ2-1
CDR3: AMSRDRDYNEQF

size: -
V: TRBV10-3
J: TRBJ2-1
CDR3: AISDGGRTRGGEQF

size: -
V: TRBV19
J: TRBJ2-7
CDR3: ASSISAGDTYEQY

size: -
V: TRBV7-9
J: TRBJ2-5
CDR3: ASSFRIQETQY

size: -
V: TRBV27
J: TRBJ2-1
CDR3: ASSEGVAQF

size: once
V: TRBV11-2
J: TRBJ2-7
CDR3: ASSPLPGQGNEQY

size: -
V: TRBV7-3
J: TRBJ2-3
CDR3: ASSSDFQMDTQY

size: -
V: TRBV30
J: TRBJ2-1
CDR3: AWSVTVWNEQF

size: -
V: TRBV16
J: TRBJ2-7
CDR3: ASSQSYEQY

size: -
V: TRBV25-1
J: TRBJ2-7
CDR3: ASSSGHPTSGGTLEQY

size: -
V: TRBV5-8
J: TRBJ2-3
CDR3: ASSSVESRLADTQY